This TCR beta chain was retrieved from a study of blood T cell repertoires in COVID-19. Across the study: T cells, B-cell-depleted T cells, or PBMCs supplied cDNA or gDNA.

Germline CDR1 SNHLY, CDR2 FYNNEI. The CDR3 runs 15 residues. Trimming took 6 bases from V and 5 from J, leaving 19 bases between them. Only in-frame clones appear in the TCRdb table, and some are missing; sequencing was by immunoSEQ multiplex PCR. Of approximately 270,000 clones listed, around 86% were seen once; the top ten hold roughly 2.3%. This TCR was sampled from a man in his forties or fifties with acute or convalescent COVID-19. The V gene is TRBV2, the J gene TRBJ2-5, with D possibly matching TRBD2 (6 bases). The source material was peripheral blood. The CDR3 nucleotides read TGTGCCAGCAGGCACCGGGACTCGGGGCGGGAGACCCAGTACTTC. Its translation: CASRHRDSGRETQYF.